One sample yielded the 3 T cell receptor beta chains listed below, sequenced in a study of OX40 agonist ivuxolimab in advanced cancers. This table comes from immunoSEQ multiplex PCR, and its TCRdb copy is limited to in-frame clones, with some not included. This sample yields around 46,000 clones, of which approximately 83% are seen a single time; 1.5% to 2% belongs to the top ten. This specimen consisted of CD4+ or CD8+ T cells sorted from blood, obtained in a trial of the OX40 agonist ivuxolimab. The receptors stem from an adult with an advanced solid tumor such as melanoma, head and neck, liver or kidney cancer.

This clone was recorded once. This CDR3 is CASGFEGQPQHF. The CDR3 DNA reads as TGTGCTAGTGGTTTTGAGGGTCAGCCCCAGCATTTT. The chain links TRBV12-5 to TRBJ1-5, with D unresolved. The germline V and J ends were trimmed by 3 bases and 6 bases, with 6 bases remaining between them. This CDR3 comprises 12 residues. Germline-derived CDR1 and CDR2 are LGHNT and FRNRAP.

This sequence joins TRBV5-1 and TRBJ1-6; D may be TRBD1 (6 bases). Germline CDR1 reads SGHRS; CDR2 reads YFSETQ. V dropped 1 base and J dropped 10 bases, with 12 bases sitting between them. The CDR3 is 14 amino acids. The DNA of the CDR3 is TGCGCCAGCAGCTTGAACAGGGCGGGCTCACCCCTCCACTTT. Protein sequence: CASSLNRAGSPLHF.

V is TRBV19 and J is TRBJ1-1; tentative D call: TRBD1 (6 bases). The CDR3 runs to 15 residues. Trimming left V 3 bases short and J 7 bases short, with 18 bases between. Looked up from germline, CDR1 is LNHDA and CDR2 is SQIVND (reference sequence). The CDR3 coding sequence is TGTGCCAGTAGTATCCCCTCAGTGGGGGCTGGTGAAGCTTTCTTT. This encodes CASSIPSVGAGEAFF.